Sequencing of this TCR beta chain was carried out in a study of blood T cell repertoires in COVID-19. Measured with immunoSEQ multiplex PCR; TCRdb has only the in-frame clones, and not every one. The top ten hold about 8% of the sample, which has about 83,000 clones, about 82% seen once. Germline CDR1 MGHRA, CDR2 YSYEKL. This CDR3 is built from 19 residues. Trimming at V came to 1 base and at J to 4 bases, leaving 17 bases not matched to a gene. The source material was peripheral blood. The chain carries TRBV4-1 and TRBJ1-2, with 8 bases that match TRBD1. This TCR was sampled from a man over 45 with active COVID-19. The DNA of the CDR3 is TGCGCCAGCAGCCAAGGGGGGAGGACAGGGTTCACATCGACCTATGGCTACACCTTC. Its protein is CASSQGGRTGFTSTYGYTF.